What follows are 10 T cell receptor beta chains derived from one specimen sequenced in a study of blood T cell repertoires in COVID-19. Profiling relied on immunoSEQ multiplex PCR, and the TCRdb table lists in-frame clones only, not all of them. The sample includes 130,000 to 150,000 clones, approximately 88% of them seen just once. Material: peripheral blood. The source of these receptors is a woman between 45 and 65 years old with acute or convalescent COVID-19.

The chain carries TRBV9 and TRBJ2-1; TRBD2 aligns across 16 bases. The CDR3 extends over 18 amino acids. Germline V lookup: CDR1 SGDLS, CDR2 YYNGEE. V was pared by 3 bases and J by 5 bases, with 8 bases of the junction left unmatched. CDR3 loop: CASSAGLAGGPSHNEQFF. CDR3 bases: TGTGCCAGCAGCGCGGGACTAGCGGGAGGGCCTTCCCACAATGAGCAGTTCTTC.

The chain links TRBV19 to TRBJ2-5; 10 bases match TRBD1. The germline V gene has CDR1 LNHDA and CDR2 SQIVND (reference sequence). There are 14 residues in the CDR3. J lost 5 bases, V lost 11 bases, and 11 bases had no gene match. The DNA for the CDR3 is TGTGCCGACAGGGGGCAACTCCCCGCCGAGACCCAGTACTTC. Translated: CADRGQLPAETQYF.

V gene TRBV4-1 combines with J gene TRBJ1-5, with a tentative D call TRBD1 (6 bases). V shed 4 bases and J shed 6 bases, with 16 bases lying between them. The CDR3 totals 15 residues. Germline CDR1 is MGHRA and CDR2 is YSYEKL. This CDR3 is CASSPQTGGGQPQHF. The CDR3 DNA is TGCGCCAGCAGCCCCCAGACAGGCGGGGGTCAGCCCCAGCATTTT.

Notes on this clone: Within the sample, other DNA sequences also encode this same CDR3. The chain has TRBV7-2 and TRBJ1-1; the D is unclear. This CDR3 region has 12 residues. Germline V gene lookup returns CDR1 SGHTA and CDR2 FQGNSA. The V gene lost 3 bases and the J gene lost 3 bases, with 5 bases spanning the gap. The CDR3: CASSFADTEAFF. The CDR3 region has the DNA TGTGCCAGCAGCTTCGCGGACACTGAAGCTTTCTTT.

With respect to this clone: At one end, the junction sequence differs from germline, possibly due to a read error. This CDR3 is CASSRAVTSGPNTGELFF. Here the CDR3 DNA reads TGTGCTAGCAGCCGAGCAGTTACTAGCGGACCGAACACCGGGGAGCTGTTTTTT. The chain is built from TRBV7-7 and TRBJ2-2; TRBD2 matches at 8 bases. The CDR3 spans 18 residues. Germline V gene sequence: CDR1 SSHAT, CDR2 FNYEAQ (reference sequence).

The rearrangement joins TRBV4-1 to TRBJ1-1; D is unresolved. V was pared by 0 bases and J by 1 base, with 9 bases between. CDR1 and CDR2 (germline): MGHRA, YSYEKL. The CDR3 contains 15 residues. The CDR3: CASSQDRDTNTEAFF. The CDR3 DNA follows: TGCGCCAGCAGCCAAGATCGCGATACGAACACTGAAGCTTTCTTT.

V is TRBV6-1 and J is TRBJ2-1, with D hard to call. Trimming took off 2 bases at V and 2 bases at J, with 13 bases between the two ends. The CDR3 is made up of 16 amino acids. Germline-derived CDR1 and CDR2 are MNHNS and SASEGT. This chain's CDR3 is CASSEHPTVPYNEQFF. DNA of the CDR3: TGTGCCAGCAGTGAACACCCTACGGTTCCCTACAATGAGCAGTTCTTC.

J is TRBJ1-5 and V is TRBV28, with unresolved D. This CDR3 spans 16 amino acids. Germline loops: CDR1 MDHEN, CDR2 SYDVKM. V was pared by 7 bases and J by 7 bases, with 23 bases between. The CDR3 protein is CASMPGAGRLRQPQHF. For the CDR3, the DNA is TGTGCCAGCATGCCGGGAGCGGGCCGTCTCAGGCAGCCCCAGCATTTT.

The chain couples TRBV18 to TRBJ2-1, with unresolved D. Germline lookup yields CDR1 KGHSH and CDR2 LQKENI. The CDR3 is 14 amino acids. V was pared by 2 bases and J by 5 bases, with 10 bases between. CDR3 bases: TGTGCCAGCTCACCAACAGACCGTGACAATGAGCAGTTCTTC. Protein product: CASSPTDRDNEQFF. The entire variable domain, with the rest obtained from reference TRBV18 and TRBJ2-1, is as follows: NAGVMQNPRHLVRRRGQEARLRCSPMKGHSHVYWYRQLPEEGLKFMVYLQKENIIDESGMPKERFSAEFPKEGPSILRIQQVVRGDSAAYFCASSPTDRDNEQFFGPGTRLTVL.

This chain uses TRBV3-1 (or the pseudogene TRBV3-2) with TRBJ1-2; no clear D. CDR3 length: 14 amino acids. The germline V gene has CDR1 LGHDT and CDR2 YNNKEL (reference sequence). V lost 1 base to trimming and J lost 5 bases, with 11 bases between them. CDR3 amino acids: CASSQGNRGYGYTF. The CDR3 DNA reads TGTGCCAGCAGCCAAGGTAACCGGGGTTATGGCTACACCTTC.